The clone carrying this T cell receptor (beta chain) has just a few counts. Treatment specified: randomized to nivolumab then ipilimumab (arm A) or the reverse (arm B). Live CD3+CD8+ CD19− CD56− cells were sorted from PBMCs. Libraries were prepared by immunoSEQ multiplex PCR; TCRdb keeps only in-frame clonotypes and omits some of them. This sample has approximately 9,300 clones, with roughly 73% found just once. CDR3 size: 13 residues. In germline, CDR1 is LNHDA, CDR2 SQIVND (reference sequence). V dropped 5 bases and J dropped 6; count of bases not matched to a gene: 6. These data belong to a study of sequential checkpoint blockade in melanoma. The overall study: Each arm's sequence ended with maintenance nivolumab.

This receptor was taken from a human donor with melanoma. This chain connects TRBV19 to TRBJ2-7, with 8 bases aligning to TRBD1. Sequencing used CD8+ T cells sorted from blood (inferred from file names), obtained from a patient given nivolumab and ipilimumab in sequence. CDR3 amino acids: CASSANRGVEQYF. DNA of the CDR3: TGTGCCAGTAGTGCCAACAGGGGGGTCGAGCAGTACTTC.